This T cell receptor beta chain was captured in a study of shared clonotypes between healthy human individuals. Over several immunoSEQ plates, each subset's genomic DNA was distributed in even portions. The assay was immunoSEQ multiplex PCR, and TCRdb's table has in-frame clones only and misses some. This table has more than 2 million clones, under 97% appearing once. Germline V gene lookup returns CDR1 SGHVS and CDR2 FQNEAQ. Trimming removed 1 base from V and 3 bases from J, with 10 bases in between. The CDR3 covers 14 residues. The clonotype was recovered from a man younger than 30 in good health. The chain links TRBV7-8 to TRBJ2-7; D may correspond to TRBD1 or TRBD2 (5 bases each). Material: naive CD4+ T cells sorted from blood. Subset defined: CD45RA+ positively selected. CDR3 coding DNA: TGTGCCAGCAGCTTAGAATTGGGGGTCTACGAGCAGTACTTC. It specifies CASSLELGVYEQYF.